Following are 11 T cell receptor beta chains from one sample sequenced in a study of vaccination and CD4 T cells after COVID-19 (dated by TCRdb to between 2021 and 2022). The intended sense of this specimen's treatment or condition label: roughly nine-day PBMC culture with coronavirus spike peptide pools or control peptides (ViraFEST assay). CD4+ T cells from unexposed donors were collected before the COVID-19 pandemic (2011-2018). Libraries were built with PCR. Sequencing relied on an Illumina iSeq 100. TCR sequencing of DNA from cultured CD4+ T cells used the Oncomine TCR Beta short-read assay at the Johns Hopkins FTIC core. In TCRdb, the public reads were trimmed at Q25 with fastp and aligned with MiXCR, with productive beta chains retained. Entries that share a CDR3 protein sequence are merged under the most common genes and DNA. This sample holds 7,500 to 8,000 distinct CDR3 sequences; 50% to 65% were observed only once. The ten largest clones take up under 15% of the sample.

Their antigens remain unidentified. The sample taken for sequencing was CD4+ T cells from blood, cultured in vitro. These receptors were taken from a human donor in good health.

This clonotype occurred a few times. This chain uses TRBV19 with TRBJ1-2; D perhaps matches TRBD1 (6 bases). CDR1 is LNHDA and CDR2 is SQIVND in the germline V gene (reference sequence). Trimming pared 9 bases from V and 2 bases from J, leaving 13 bases between. CDR3 length: 13 residues. CDR3 sequence (DNA): TGTGCCAGCGAACACAGGGCGAACTATGGCTACACCTTC. This codes for CASEHRANYGYTF.

This clonotype occurred a few times. This sequence joins TRBV7-2 and TRBJ1-5; weak D call: TRBD1 (5 bases). This CDR3 is 14 amino acids long. V dropped 1 base and J dropped 7 bases, with 11 bases sitting between them. Germline values: CDR1 SGHTA, CDR2 FQGNSA. The CDR3 coding sequence is TGTGCCAGCAGCTTAGAGGCAGGGTGGCAGCCCCAGCATTTT. Residues: CASSLEAGWQPQHF.

This clonotype turned up a few times. The chain recombines TRBV6-2 or TRBV6-3 with TRBJ2-5; no clear D. This CDR3 comprises 12 residues. Between the trimmed V and J ends, which lost 6 bases and 5 bases, there was a span of 10 bases. Germline values: CDR1 MNHEY, CDR2 SVGEGT. CDR3 residues: CASSYGSETQYF. The CDR3 region has the DNA TGTGCCAGCAGCTACGGGTCGGAGACCCAGTACTTC.

The V call is TRBV2, the J call TRBJ1-2, with D unclear. Germline CDR1 and CDR2: SNHLY and FYNNEI. This CDR3 contains 13 residues. The V and J ends lost 6 bases and 5 bases respectively, with 13 bases between them. Here the CDR3 DNA reads TGTGCCAGCAGGAACCACGGAGAATATGGCTACACCTTC. As protein: CASRNHGEYGYTF.

The rearrangement uses TRBV20-1 and TRBJ2-3, with D uncertain. Germline-derived CDR1 and CDR2 are DFQATT and SNEGSKA (reference sequence). The CDR3 has 10 residues. The germline V and J ends were trimmed by 6 bases and 0 bases, with 1 base remaining between them. The CDR3 loop is CSASTDTQYF. CDR3 nucleotides: TGCAGTGCGAGCACAGATACGCAGTATTTT.

The J gene is TRBJ2-3, the V gene TRBV5-6; no clear D. The CDR3 is 14 amino acids. V was pared by 3 bases and J by 0 bases, with 8 bases between. Germline V gene data show CDR1 as SGHDT and CDR2 as YYEEEE. The CDR3 DNA is TGTGCCAGCAGCTCCGGAAGCAGCACAGATACGCAGTATTTT. This encodes CASSSGSSTDTQYF.

The V gene is TRBV6-1, the J gene TRBJ1-5; no firm D call. From germline, CDR1 is MNHNS and CDR2 SASEGT. The length of the CDR3 is 13 residues. V was shortened by 10 bases and J by 3 bases, with 13 bases between the two germline ends. CDR3 in amino acids: CATLRDPNQPQHF. As DNA, the CDR3 is TGTGCCACCCTGAGGGATCCCAATCAGCCCCAGCATTTT.

The rearrangement joins TRBV24-1 to TRBJ1-2, with D perhaps TRBD1 (5 bases). The CDR3 is 13 amino acids. The V gene lost 4 bases and the J gene lost 4 bases, with 9 bases spanning the gap. Per germline, CDR1 KGHDR and CDR2 SFDVKD. In DNA form, the CDR3 reads TGTGCCACCAGTGACACGGGACTCTATGGCTACACCTTC. Protein sequence: CATSDTGLYGYTF.

The chain has TRBV19 and TRBJ1-2, with 7 bases fitting TRBD1. The CDR3 extends over 14 amino acids. CDR1 and CDR2 from the germline V gene are LNHDA and SQIVND (reference sequence). The V and J ends lost 6 bases and 4 bases, in that order; junction bases with no gene match: 8. The CDR3 DNA reads as TGTGCCAGTAGCCCTAGCACAGGGGCCTATGGCTACACCTTC. Amino acids: CASSPSTGAYGYTF.

The V and J genes are TRBV19 and TRBJ1-1; D not resolved. With 3 bases removed from V and 0 bases from J, the gap between germline ends came to 8 bases. Germline V CDR1 and CDR2: LNHDA, SQIVND (reference sequence). The CDR3 runs to 14 residues. The CDR3: CASSIQRLNTEAFF. CDR3 bases: TGTGCCAGTAGTATTCAGCGTTTGAACACTGAAGCTTTCTTT.

The rearrangement joins TRBV7-2 to TRBJ1-5; no clear D gene. Trimming took off 0 bases at V and 5 bases at J, with 5 bases between the two ends. The CDR3 extends over 13 amino acids. Germline V gene data show CDR1 as SGHTA and CDR2 as FQGNSA. CDR3 in amino acids: CASSLAADQPQHF. CDR3 nucleotides: TGTGCCAGCAGCTTAGCTGCTGATCAGCCCCAGCATTTT.